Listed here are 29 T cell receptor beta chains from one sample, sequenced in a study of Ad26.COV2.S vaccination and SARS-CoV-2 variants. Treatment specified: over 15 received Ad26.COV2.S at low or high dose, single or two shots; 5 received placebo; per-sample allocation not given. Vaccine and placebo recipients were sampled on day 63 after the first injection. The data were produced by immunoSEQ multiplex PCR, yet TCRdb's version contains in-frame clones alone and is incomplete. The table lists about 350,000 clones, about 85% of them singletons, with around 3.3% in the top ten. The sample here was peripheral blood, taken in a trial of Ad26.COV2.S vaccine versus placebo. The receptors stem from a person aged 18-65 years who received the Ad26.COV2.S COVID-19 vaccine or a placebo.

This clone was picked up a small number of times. The CDR3 sequence is CASSPTQGLAADRNTGELFF. Written as DNA, the CDR3 is TGTGCCAGCAGCCCAACCCAGGGACTAGCGGCAGACAGAAACACCGGGGAGCTGTTTTTT. V and J are TRBV3-1 (or the pseudogene TRBV3-2) and TRBJ2-2; 11 bases are shared with TRBD2. The ends lost 4 bases at V and 2 bases at J; junction bases unmatched: 15. This CDR3 is 20 amino acids long. Germline V gives CDR1 LGHDT, CDR2 YNNKEL (reference sequence).

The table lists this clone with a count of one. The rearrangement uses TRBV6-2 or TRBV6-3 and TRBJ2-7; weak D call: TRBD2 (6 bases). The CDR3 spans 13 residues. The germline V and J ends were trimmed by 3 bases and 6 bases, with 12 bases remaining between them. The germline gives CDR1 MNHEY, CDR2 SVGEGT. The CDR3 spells CASSYSEGFEQYF. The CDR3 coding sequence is TGTGCCAGCAGTTATTCGGAGGGTTTCGAGCAGTACTTC.

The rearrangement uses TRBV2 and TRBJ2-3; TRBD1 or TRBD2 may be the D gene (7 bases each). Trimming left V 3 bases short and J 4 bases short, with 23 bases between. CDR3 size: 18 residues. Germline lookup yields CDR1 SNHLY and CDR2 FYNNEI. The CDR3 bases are TGTGCCAGCAGTGACCCGACAGGGTTGGCGGGAGTGTCAGATACGCAGTATTTT. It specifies CASSDPTGLAGVSDTQYF.

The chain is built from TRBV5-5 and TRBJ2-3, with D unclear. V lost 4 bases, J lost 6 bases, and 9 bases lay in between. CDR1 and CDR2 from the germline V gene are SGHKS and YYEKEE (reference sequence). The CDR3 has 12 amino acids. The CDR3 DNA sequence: TGTGCCAGCAGCCTCCGTGGGGATACGCAGTATTTT. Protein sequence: CASSLRGDTQYF.

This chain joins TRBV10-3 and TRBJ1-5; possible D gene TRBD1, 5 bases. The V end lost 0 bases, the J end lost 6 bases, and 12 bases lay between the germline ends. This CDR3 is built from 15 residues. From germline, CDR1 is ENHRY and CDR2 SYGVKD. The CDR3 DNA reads TGTGCCATCAGTGAGTCGTCGGCAGGGCGTCAGCCCCAGCATTTT. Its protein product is CAISESSAGRQPQHF.

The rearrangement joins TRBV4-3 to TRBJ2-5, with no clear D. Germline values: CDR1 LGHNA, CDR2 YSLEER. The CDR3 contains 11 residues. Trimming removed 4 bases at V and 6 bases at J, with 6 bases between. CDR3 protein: CASSRGQTQYF. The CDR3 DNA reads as TGCGCCAGCAGCCGTGGACAGACCCAGTACTTC.

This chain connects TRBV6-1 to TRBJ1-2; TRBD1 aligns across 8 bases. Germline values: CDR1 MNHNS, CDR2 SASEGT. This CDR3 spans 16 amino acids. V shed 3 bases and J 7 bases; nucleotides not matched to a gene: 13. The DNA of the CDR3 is TGTGCCAGCAGTGACTTTTATGGACAGGGCAGGGGTGGCTACACCTTC. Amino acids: CASSDFYGQGRGGYTF.

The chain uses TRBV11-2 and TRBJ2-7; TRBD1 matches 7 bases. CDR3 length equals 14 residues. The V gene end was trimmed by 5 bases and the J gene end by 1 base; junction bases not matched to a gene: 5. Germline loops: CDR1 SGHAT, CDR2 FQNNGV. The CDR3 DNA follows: TGTGCCAGCAGCCGGTACAGGGGATCCTACGAGCAGTACTTC. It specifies CASSRYRGSYEQYF.

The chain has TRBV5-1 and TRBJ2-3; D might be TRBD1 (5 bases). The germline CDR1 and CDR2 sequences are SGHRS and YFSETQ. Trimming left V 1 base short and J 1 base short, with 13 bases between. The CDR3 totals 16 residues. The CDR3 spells CASSLRQGPRTDTQYF. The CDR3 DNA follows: TGCGCCAGCAGCTTGAGGCAGGGTCCCCGCACAGATACGCAGTATTTT.

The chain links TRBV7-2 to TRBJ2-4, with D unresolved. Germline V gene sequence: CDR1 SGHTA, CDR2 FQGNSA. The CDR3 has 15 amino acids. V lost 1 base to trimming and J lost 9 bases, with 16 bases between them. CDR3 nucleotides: TGTGCCAGCAGCTTAGACACCCCGGCGGTCGGCATTCAGTACTTC. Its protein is CASSLDTPAVGIQYF.

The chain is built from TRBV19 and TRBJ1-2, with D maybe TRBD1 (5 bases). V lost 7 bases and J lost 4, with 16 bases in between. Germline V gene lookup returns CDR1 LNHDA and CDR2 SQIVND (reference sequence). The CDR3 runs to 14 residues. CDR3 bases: TGTGCCAGTACCCCTGGGACGGGGGGCTATGGCTACACCTTC. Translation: CASTPGTGGYGYTF.

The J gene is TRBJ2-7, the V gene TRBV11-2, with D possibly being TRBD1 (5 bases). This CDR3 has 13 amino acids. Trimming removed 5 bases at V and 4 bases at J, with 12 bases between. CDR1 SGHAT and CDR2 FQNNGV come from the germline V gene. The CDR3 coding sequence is TGTGCCAGCAGCGTTAGGGGTAGGTACGAGCAGTACTTC. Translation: CASSVRGRYEQYF.

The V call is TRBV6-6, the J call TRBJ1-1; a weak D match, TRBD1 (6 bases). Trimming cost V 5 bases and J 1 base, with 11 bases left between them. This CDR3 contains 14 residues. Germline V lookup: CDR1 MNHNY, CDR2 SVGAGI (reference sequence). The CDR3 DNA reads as TGTGCCAGCAGTAACACAGGGACGAACACTGAAGCTTTCTTT. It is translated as CASSNTGTNTEAFF.

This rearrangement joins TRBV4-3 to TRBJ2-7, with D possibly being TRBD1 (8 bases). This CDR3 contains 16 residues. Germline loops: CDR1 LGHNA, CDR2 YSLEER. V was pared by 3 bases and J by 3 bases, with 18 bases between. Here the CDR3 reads CASSQTSQGEGYEQYF. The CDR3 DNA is TGCGCCAGCAGCCAGACATCACAGGGGGAGGGCTACGAGCAGTACTTC.

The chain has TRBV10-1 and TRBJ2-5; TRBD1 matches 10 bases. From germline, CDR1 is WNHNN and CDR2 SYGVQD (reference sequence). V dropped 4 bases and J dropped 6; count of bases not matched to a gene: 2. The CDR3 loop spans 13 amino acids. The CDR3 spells CASSGQGAKTQYF. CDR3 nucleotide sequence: TGCGCCAGCAGTGGACAGGGGGCAAAGACCCAGTACTTC.

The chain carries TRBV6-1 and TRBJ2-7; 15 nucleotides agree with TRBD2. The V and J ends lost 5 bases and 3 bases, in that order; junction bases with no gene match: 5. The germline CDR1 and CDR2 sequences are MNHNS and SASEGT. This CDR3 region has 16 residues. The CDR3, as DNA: TGTGCCAGCAGTAAAGGACTAGCGGGAGGGGACTACGAGCAGTACTTC. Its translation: CASSKGLAGGDYEQYF.

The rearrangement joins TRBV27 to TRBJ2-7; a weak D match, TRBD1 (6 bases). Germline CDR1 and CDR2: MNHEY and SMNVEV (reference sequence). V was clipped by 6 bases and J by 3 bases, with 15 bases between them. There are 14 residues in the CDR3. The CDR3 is CASRIGTTIYEQYF. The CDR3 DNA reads TGTGCCAGCAGGATCGGGACAACTATCTACGAGCAGTACTTC.

The CDR3 protein is CASSSGQFNYGYTF. The DNA of the CDR3 is TGTGCCAGCAGCTCTGGACAGTTTAACTATGGCTACACCTTC. V gene TRBV7-2 combines with J gene TRBJ1-2, with a tentative D call TRBD1 (6 bases). The germline V gene has CDR1 SGHTA and CDR2 FQGNSA. This CDR3 contains 14 residues. V dropped 4 bases and J dropped 1 base, with 10 bases sitting between them. Full variable domain (outside the CDR3, taken from reference TRBV7-2 and TRBJ1-2): GAGVSQSPSNKVTEKGKDVELRCDPISGHTALYWYRQSLGQGLEFLIYFQGNSAPDKSGLPSDRFSAERTGGSVSTLTIQRTQQEDSAVYLCASSSGQFNYGYTFGSGTRLTVV.

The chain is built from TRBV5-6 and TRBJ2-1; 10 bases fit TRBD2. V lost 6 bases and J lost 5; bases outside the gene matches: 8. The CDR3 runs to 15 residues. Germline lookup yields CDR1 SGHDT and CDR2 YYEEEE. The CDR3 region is CASTDSGRADNEQFF. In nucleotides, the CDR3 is TGTGCCAGCACCGACAGCGGGAGGGCCGACAATGAGCAGTTCTTC.

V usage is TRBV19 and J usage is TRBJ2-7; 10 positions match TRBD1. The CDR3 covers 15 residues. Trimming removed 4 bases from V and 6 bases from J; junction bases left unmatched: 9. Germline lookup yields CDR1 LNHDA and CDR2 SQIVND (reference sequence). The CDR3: CASSRPGTGALEQYF. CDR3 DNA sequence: TGTGCCAGTAGTAGACCCGGGACAGGGGCCCTCGAGCAGTACTTC.

CDR3: CTSSLRGVLSGNTIYF. The CDR3 DNA follows: TGCACCAGCAGCCTGCGCGGGGTACTATCTGGAAACACCATATATTTT. V and J are TRBV1 and TRBJ1-3. TRBV1 is a pseudogene segment. This CDR3 contains 16 residues.

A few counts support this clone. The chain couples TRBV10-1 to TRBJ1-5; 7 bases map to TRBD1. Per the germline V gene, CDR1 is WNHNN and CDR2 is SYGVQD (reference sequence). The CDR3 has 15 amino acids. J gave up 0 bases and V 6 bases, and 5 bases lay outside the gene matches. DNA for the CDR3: TGCGCCAGCAGGACGGGACAGACTAGCAATCAGCCCCAGCATTTT. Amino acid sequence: CASRTGQTSNQPQHF.

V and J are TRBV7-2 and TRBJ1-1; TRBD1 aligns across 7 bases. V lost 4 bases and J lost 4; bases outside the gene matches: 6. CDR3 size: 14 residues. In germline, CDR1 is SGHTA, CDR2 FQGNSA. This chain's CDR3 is CASSYRQGSTEAFF. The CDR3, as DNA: TGTGCCAGCAGCTACAGACAGGGAAGCACTGAAGCTTTCTTT.

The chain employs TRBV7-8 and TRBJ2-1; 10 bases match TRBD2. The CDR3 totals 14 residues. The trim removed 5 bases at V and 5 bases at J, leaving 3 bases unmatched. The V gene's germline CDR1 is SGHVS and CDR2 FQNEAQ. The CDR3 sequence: CASSPGLADNEQFF. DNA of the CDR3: TGTGCCAGCAGCCCCGGACTAGCGGACAATGAGCAGTTCTTC. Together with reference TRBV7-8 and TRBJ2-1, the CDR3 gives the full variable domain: GAGVSQSPRYKVAKRGQDVALRCDPISGHVSLFWYQQALGQGPEFLTYFQNEAQLDKSGLPSDRFFAERPEGSVSTLKIQRTQQEDSAVYLCASSPGLADNEQFFGPGTRLTVL.

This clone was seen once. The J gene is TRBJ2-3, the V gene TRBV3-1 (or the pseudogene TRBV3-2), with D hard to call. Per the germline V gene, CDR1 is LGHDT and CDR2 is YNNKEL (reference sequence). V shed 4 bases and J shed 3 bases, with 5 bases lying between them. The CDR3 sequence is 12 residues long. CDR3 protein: CASSRLTDTQYF. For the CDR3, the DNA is TGTGCCAGCAGCCGCTTGACAGATACGCAGTATTTT.

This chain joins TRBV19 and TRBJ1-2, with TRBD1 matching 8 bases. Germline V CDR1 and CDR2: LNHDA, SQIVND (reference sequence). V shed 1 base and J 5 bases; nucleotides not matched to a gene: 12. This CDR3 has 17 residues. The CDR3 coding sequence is TGTGCCAGTAGTATAGTAGCAGGGGGCTCTACTACTTATGGCTACACCTTC. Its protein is CASSIVAGGSTTYGYTF.

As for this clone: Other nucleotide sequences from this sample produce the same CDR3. The CDR3 sequence: CASSFGNTEAFF. Here the CDR3 DNA reads TGTGCCAGCAGCTTTGGGAACACTGAAGCTTTCTTT. The V and J genes are TRBV7-9 and TRBJ1-1; no definite D call. V dropped 3 bases and J dropped 1 base, with 3 bases sitting between them. The CDR3 is 12 residues long. Germline lookup yields CDR1 SEHNR and CDR2 FQNEAQ (reference sequence).

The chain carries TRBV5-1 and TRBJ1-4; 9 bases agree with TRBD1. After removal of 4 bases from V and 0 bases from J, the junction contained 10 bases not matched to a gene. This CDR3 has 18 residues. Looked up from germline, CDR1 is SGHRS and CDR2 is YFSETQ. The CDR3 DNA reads TGCGCCAGCAGCCCCATCGGACAGGGGCCTGCAACTAATGAAAAACTGTTTTTT. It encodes CASSPIGQGPATNEKLFF.

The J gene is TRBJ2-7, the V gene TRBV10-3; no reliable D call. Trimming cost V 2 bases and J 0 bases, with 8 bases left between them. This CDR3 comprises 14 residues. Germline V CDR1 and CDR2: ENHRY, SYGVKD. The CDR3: CAISEPRVSYEQYF. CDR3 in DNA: TGTGCCATCAGTGAGCCCAGAGTCTCCTACGAGCAGTACTTC.